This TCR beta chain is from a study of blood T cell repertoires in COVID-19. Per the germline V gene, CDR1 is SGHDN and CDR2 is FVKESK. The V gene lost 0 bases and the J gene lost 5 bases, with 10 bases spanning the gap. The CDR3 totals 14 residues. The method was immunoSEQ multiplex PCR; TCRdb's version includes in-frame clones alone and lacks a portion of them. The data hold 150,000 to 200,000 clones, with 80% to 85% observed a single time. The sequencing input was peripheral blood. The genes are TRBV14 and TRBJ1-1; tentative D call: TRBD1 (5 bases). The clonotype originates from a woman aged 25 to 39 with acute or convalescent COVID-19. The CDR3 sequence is CASSQDREGTEAFF. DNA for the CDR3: TGTGCCAGCAGCCAAGATCGGGAGGGGACTGAAGCTTTCTTT.